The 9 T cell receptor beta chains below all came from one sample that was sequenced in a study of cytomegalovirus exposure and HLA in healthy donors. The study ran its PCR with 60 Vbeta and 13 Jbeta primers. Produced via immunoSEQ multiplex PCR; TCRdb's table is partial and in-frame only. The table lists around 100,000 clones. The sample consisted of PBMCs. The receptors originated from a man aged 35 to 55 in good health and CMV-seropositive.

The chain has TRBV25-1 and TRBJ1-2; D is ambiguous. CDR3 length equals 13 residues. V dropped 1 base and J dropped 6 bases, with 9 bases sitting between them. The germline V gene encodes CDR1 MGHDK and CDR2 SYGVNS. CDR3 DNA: TGTGCCAGCAGTGAATTCTATCAACATGGCTACACCTTC. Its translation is CASSEFYQHGYTF.

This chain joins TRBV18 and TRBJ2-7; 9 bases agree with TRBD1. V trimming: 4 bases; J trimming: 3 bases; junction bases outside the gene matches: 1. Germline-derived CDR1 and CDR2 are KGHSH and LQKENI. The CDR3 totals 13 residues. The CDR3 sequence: CASSQGQGYEQYF. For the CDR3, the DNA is TGTGCCAGCTCACAGGGACAGGGCTACGAGCAGTACTTC. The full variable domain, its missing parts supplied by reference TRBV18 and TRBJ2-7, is NAGVMQNPRHLVRRRGQEARLRCSPMKGHSHVYWYRQLPEEGLKFMVYLQKENIIDESGMPKERFSAEFPKEGPSILRIQQVVRGDSAAYFCASSQGQGYEQYFGPGTRLTVT.

DNA for the CDR3: TGTGCCAGCTCGCAGCAAGAGACCCAGTACTTC. Its translation: CASSQQETQYF. This chain joins TRBV18 and TRBJ2-5; D is ambiguous. Trimming left V 6 bases short and J 2 bases short, with 4 bases between. Germline lookup yields CDR1 KGHSH and CDR2 LQKENI. This CDR3 has 11 residues.

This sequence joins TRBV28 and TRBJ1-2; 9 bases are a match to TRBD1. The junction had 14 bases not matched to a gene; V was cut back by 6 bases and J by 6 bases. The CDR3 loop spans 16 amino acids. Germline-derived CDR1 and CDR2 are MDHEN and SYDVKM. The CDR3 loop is CASSTPGQGLRDGYTF. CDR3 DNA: TGTGCCAGCAGCACTCCGGGACAGGGTTTGAGGGATGGCTACACCTTC.

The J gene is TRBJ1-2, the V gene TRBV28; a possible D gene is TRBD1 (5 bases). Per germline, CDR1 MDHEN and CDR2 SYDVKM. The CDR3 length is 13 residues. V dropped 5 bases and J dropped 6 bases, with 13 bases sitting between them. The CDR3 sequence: CASSLPRGDGYTF. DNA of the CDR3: TGTGCCAGCAGTCTCCCCCGGGGGGATGGCTACACCTTC.

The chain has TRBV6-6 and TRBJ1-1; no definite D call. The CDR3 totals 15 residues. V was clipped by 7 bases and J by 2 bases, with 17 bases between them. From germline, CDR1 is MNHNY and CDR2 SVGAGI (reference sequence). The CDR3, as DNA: TGTGCCAGCACCTATCAGCTTCAGGCAAACACTGAAGCTTTCTTT. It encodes CASTYQLQANTEAFF.

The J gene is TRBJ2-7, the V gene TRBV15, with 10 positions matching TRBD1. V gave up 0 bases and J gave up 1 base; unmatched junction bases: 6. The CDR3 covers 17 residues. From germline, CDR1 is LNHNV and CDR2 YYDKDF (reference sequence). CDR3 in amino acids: CATSRDMGQGISYEQYF. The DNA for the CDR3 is TGTGCCACCAGCAGAGATATGGGACAGGGGATATCCTACGAGCAGTACTTC.

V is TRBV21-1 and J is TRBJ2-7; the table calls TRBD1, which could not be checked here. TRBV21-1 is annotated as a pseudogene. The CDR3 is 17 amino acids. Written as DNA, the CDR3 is TGTGCCAGCAGCAAATGGACCAAACAGGGCCTCTCCTACGAGCAGTACTTC. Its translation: CASSKWTKQGLSYEQYF.

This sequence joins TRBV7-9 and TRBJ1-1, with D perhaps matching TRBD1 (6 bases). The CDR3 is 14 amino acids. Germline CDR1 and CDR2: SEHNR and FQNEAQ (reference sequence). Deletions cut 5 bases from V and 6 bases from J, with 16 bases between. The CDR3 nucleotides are TGTGCCAGCAGCACGTTACAGGGAGAGGCTGAAGCTTTCTTT. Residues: CASSTLQGEAEAFF.